This T cell receptor (beta chain) originates from a study of vaccination and CD4 T cells after COVID-19 (dated by TCRdb to 2022 to 2024). Describing the broader study: In the convalescent cohort there were six males and four females, among whom were two Hispanic individuals, seven Caucasians, two Asians and one multiracial person. At the TCR clonotype level, an earlier paper using these donors assessed memory CD4+ T cell crossreactivity between SARS-CoV-2 and common cold coronavirus spike proteins. In ten to eleven COVID-19 convalescent patients and a few infection-naive healthy vaccine recipients, the spike-specific CD4+ TCR repertoire before mRNA vaccination was compared with the repertoire after mRNA vaccination. Overlapping spike peptide pools from SARS-CoV-2 and from the common cold coronaviruses HCoV-NL63, HCoV-OC43 and HCoV-229E were used as culture stimuli. Two doses of either the Pfizer-BioNTech BNT162b2 vaccine (n=8) or the Moderna mRNA-1273 vaccine (n=2) were administered to participants. Post-COVID blood samples from convalescent patients were collected a median of around 100 days after diagnosis, with a range of roughly 30 to 170 days. Control cultures used a CEFX viral epitope pool as positive control, an HIV-1 Nef peptide pool as negative control, or no peptide. Post-vaccine blood samples were obtained a median of approximately 70 days after the second vaccine dose, with a range of roughly 12 to 250 days.

The receptor library was made with PCR. DNA from cultured CD4+ T cells underwent TCR sequencing with the Oncomine TCR Beta short-read assay at the Johns Hopkins FTIC core. The QIAamp micro DNA kit was used to extract genomic DNA from the cultured CD4+ T cells. Oncomine TCR Beta libraries from cultured CD4+ T cells were pooled with unique dual indexes and sequenced on an Illumina iSeq 100. The paper's processing steps were these. Non-productive sequences were removed, and CDR3s that did not start with C, did not end with F or W, or were shorter than 7 amino acids were discarded. The MANAFEST web application identified antigen-specific clonotypes by comparing peptide-stimulated wells against reference wells and other culture wells. To be called positive, a clone needed an FDR below 0.05, an odds ratio above 5, and a productive frequency above 0.1% in at least two of three replicate wells. Cross-reactive clonotypes were defined as significantly expanded in both SARS-CoV-2 spike wells and at least one common cold coronavirus spike condition. Similarity between CDR3 sequences was evaluated in R version 3.6.1 using Levenshtein distances (stringdist) and unrooted phylogenetic trees (ape). TCRdb applied fastp at Q25 and MiXCR to the public reads, then kept only in-frame beta chains. Each entry is one CDR3 protein sequence, shown with its most common DNA and genes. TCRdb, rather than the study authors, made the V and J calls. The sample yields some 7,800 distinct CDR3 sequences; under 60% were counted once. Together, the top ten hold under 15% of the sample.

From the germline V gene, CDR1 is SGHTA and CDR2 is FQGNSA. The CDR3 measures 11 amino acids from cysteine to phenylalanine. Of the read, only the CDR3 DNA is kept; its 33 bases are in frame from base 1. V loses 5 bases of germline sequence and J loses 6 bases, and the interval between the two ends is 7 bases. What the research found in general, with its limitations: The median number of SARS-CoV-2-reactive clonotypes rose from under 25 after infection to 38 after vaccination, but the change was not significant. In convalescent patients, a median around 86% of post-vaccine SARS-CoV-2-reactive clones were detected only after vaccination, suggesting vaccine-specific priming. Nearly all vaccine-specific clones in convalescent patients (304 of 307) were mono-reactive for SARS-CoV-2 spike rather than cross-reactive with common cold coronaviruses. The study included relatively few convalescent patients and did not analyze early timepoints after natural infection.

Comments on this clonotype: It lacks a known antigen. Base qualities are missing; no much larger clone stands one base away.

The sample's treatment or condition, from its label and the paper: roughly 10-day PBMC culture with coronavirus spike peptide pools or control peptides (ViraFEST assay). CD4+ T cells from unexposed donors were collected before the COVID-19 pandemic (2011-2018). The study used the ViraFEST assay, which expanded antigen-specific T cells with peptide pools and then identified expanded clonotypes by TCR sequencing. Over 1.5 million PBMCs per well were cultured in IMDM with about 5% human AB serum and approximately 10 IU/ml IL-2, plus 10 ug/ml peptide pools. On days 3 and 7, half of the culture medium was replaced with fresh IL-2-containing medium. After less than 12 days of culture, CD4+ T cells were isolated by negative selection using the EasySep CD4+ T cell isolation kit. As far as cell numbers permitted, CD4+ T cells from unexposed donors were tested for reactivity against SARS-CoV-2 S and N as well as four spike pools from common cold coronaviruses. Ficoll-Paque Plus gradient centrifugation was used to isolate PBMCs from whole blood, and the isolated PBMCs were then either used fresh or cryopreserved at -140C. Culture conditions were generally each tested in triplicate wells. The leukapheresis product used for the unexposed donors was purchased from a commercial source.

Material: CD4+ T cells from blood, cultured in vitro. The chain uses TRBV7-2 and TRBJ1-1, with an unclear D gene assignment. The sequence came from a human donor in good health. At the DNA level, the sequence is TGTGCCAGCAGCACGTTCGCTGAAGCTTTCTTT. Its protein reads: CASSTFAEAFF.